These T cell receptor beta chains were read from a single sample in a study of chemoradiotherapy in HPV16-positive cancers. Profiled with immunoSEQ multiplex PCR; TCRdb holds only in-frame clones, not every one. The sample holds some 5,100 clones, 80% to 95% seen once. The starting material was blood, obtained from a patient who underwent chemoradiotherapy. The source of these receptors is a human donor with HPV-associated anogenital cancer. Both conserved end residues are part of each CDR3. The order of the fields is V gene, CDR3 protein.

V: TRBV5-6; CDR3: CASSLVGGETQYF
V: TRBV4-3; CDR3: CASSTIRTGGFYGYTF
V: TRBV10-3; CDR3: CAITGQKLHEQYF
V: TRBV14; CDR3: CASSQDWRETQYF
V: TRBV9; CDR3: CASSVGGNSYNEQFF
V: TRBV28; CDR3: CASSLVGSSGNTIYF
V: TRBV6-5; CDR3: CASSPGQGANEQFF
V: TRBV5-1; CDR3: CASSLEGQPNGYTF
V: TRBV10-1; CDR3: CASSRDREKMTDTQYF
V: TRBV5-5; CDR3: CASSLYWSSYNEQFF
V: TRBV27; CDR3: CASSSTGAGANVLTF
V: TRBV29-1; CDR3: CSVRGASSGNTIYF
V: TRBV7-2; CDR3: CASSLNGGPKGTQYF
V: TRBV7-2; CDR3: CASSLRGGGTEAFF
V: TRBV18; CDR3: CASSQGVRETQYF
V: TRBV6-4; CDR3: CASSQEGGTGYQPQHF
V: TRBV7-3; CDR3: CASSPWTGAGGRSTDTQYF
V: TRBV19; CDR3: CASSIDRGNIQYF
V: TRBV18; CDR3: CASSPQQGGRGQPQHF
V: TRBV6-1; CDR3: CASGQGVTGELFF
V: TRBV4-2; CDR3: CASSYEGDQETQYF
V: TRBV6-1; CDR3: CASVASGAETQYF